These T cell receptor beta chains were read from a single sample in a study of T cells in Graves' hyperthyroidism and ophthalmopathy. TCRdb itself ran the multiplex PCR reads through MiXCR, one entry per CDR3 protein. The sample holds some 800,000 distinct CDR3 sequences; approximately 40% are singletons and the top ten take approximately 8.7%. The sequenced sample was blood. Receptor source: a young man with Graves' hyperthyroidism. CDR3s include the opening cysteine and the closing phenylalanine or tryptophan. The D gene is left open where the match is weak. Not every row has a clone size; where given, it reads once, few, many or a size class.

CASSLLGTVAEAFF | TGTGCCAGCAGCTTGTTAGGGACAGTCGCTGAAGCTTTCTTT | TRBD1 | TRBV5-4 | . | TRBJ1-1
CSANRPLERQETQYF | TGCAGTGCAAACCGGCCCTTGGAACGCCAAGAGACCCAGTACTTC | . | TRBV20-1 | few | TRBJ2-5
CSARTGGFSNQPQHF | TGCAGTGCTAGGACAGGGGGTTTTAGCAATCAGCCCCAGCATTTT | TRBD1 | TRBV20-1 | few | TRBJ1-5
CASSDENASLEQYF | TGTGCCAGCAGTGACGAGAATGCTAGTCTCGAGCAGTACTTC | . | TRBV7-9 | few | TRBJ2-7
CASSISGQLNTEAFF | TGTGCCAGTAGTATTTCGGGCCAGCTGAACACTGAAGCTTTCTTT | . | TRBV19 | many | TRBJ1-1
CASFRLNPSASYEQYF | TGTGCCAGCTTCAGGCTTAACCCATCGGCCTCCTACGAGCAGTACTTC | . | TRBV25-1 | . | TRBJ2-7
CASSLKRTANSPLHF | TGTGCCAGCAGCTTAAAGAGGACAGCAAATTCACCCCTCCACTTT | . | TRBV7-9 | . | TRBJ1-6
CASSSHPGPITGELFF | TGTGCCAGTAGTTCCCATCCGGGACCCATCACCGGGGAGCTGTTTTTT | . | TRBV19 | . | TRBJ2-2
CASTPGTGGQPQHF | TGTGCCAGCACCCCAGGGACAGGTGGCCAGCCCCAGCATTTT | TRBD1 | TRBV2 | few | TRBJ1-5
CSAGVGWDSPLHF | TGCAGTGCTGGGGTGGGGTGGGATTCACCCCTCCACTTT | . | TRBV20-1 | . | TRBJ1-6
CASRGDSQPQHF | TGTGCCAGCAGAGGGGACAGCCAGCCCCAGCATTTT | TRBD1 | TRBV2 | many | TRBJ1-5
CASTKDRGQGSGNTIYF | TGTGCCAGCACCAAGGACAGGGGACAGGGCTCTGGAAACACCATATATTTT | TRBD1 | TRBV2 | . | TRBJ1-3
CAISESGGAGTQYF | TGTGCCATCAGTGAGTCCGGTGGAGCTGGGACCCAGTACTTC | . | TRBV10-3 | many | TRBJ2-5
CASSWAVLYEQYF | TGTGCTAGCAGCTGGGCGGTTCTTTACGAGCAGTACTTC | . | TRBV7-7 | . | TRBJ2-7
CASSPRGGPETQYF | TGTGCCAGCAGCCCAAGGGGGGGGCCAGAGACCCAGTACTTC | . | TRBV7-3 | few | TRBJ2-5
CASSPGDNYGYTF | TGCGCCAGCAGCCCTGGCGATAACTATGGCTACACCTTC | . | TRBV4-1 | . | TRBJ1-2
CAISGAQGHNSPLHF | TGTGCCATCAGTGGAGCGCAGGGGCATAATTCACCCCTCCACTTT | . | TRBV6-1 | . | TRBJ1-6
CASRPLGIRASGNTIYF | TGTGCCAGCAGGCCCCTGGGGATCAGAGCCTCTGGAAACACCATATATTTT | . | TRBV10-3 | . | TRBJ1-3